This passage covers 5 T cell receptor beta chains from one sample sequenced in a study of blood T cell repertoires in COVID-19. Sequencing used immunoSEQ multiplex PCR; TCRdb keeps in-frame clones, though not all of them. The profile shows about 54,000 clones, around 90% of them singletons. Sequencing was performed on peripheral blood. These receptors all come from a woman aged 55-75 years with active or convalescent COVID-19.

V usage is TRBV7-2 and J usage is TRBJ2-3; 13 positions agree with TRBD2. J was trimmed by 5 bases and V by 5 bases; bases with no gene match: 10. CDR3 length equals 17 residues. CDR1 SGHTA and CDR2 FQGNSA come from the germline V gene. The CDR3 protein is CASSNFGLAGVVDTQYF. CDR3 sequence (DNA): TGTGCCAGCAGCAACTTCGGACTAGCGGGGGTGGTAGATACGCAGTATTTT.

This chain joins TRBV6-6 and TRBJ1-1, with unresolved D. The V gene lost 0 bases and the J gene lost 1 base, with 9 bases spanning the gap. This CDR3 is built from 15 residues. CDR1 and CDR2 (germline): MNHNY, SVGAGI (reference sequence). CDR3 in DNA: TGTGCCAGCAGTTACTCGGCCCGCTCGAACACTGAAGCTTTCTTT. Its protein product is CASSYSARSNTEAFF.

The chain couples TRBV4-1 to TRBJ2-2; D is unclear. The germline gives CDR1 MGHRA, CDR2 YSYEKL. Trimming removed 4 bases from V and 3 bases from J, with 9 bases in between. The CDR3 is made up of 14 amino acids. CDR3 residues: CASSRSEDTGELFF. CDR3 nucleotides: TGCGCCAGCAGCCGGAGCGAGGACACCGGGGAGCTGTTTTTT.

The chain couples TRBV30 to TRBJ1-3; TRBD1 agrees at 11 bases. The germline gives CDR1 GTSNPN, CDR2 SVGIG (reference sequence). The CDR3 is made up of 19 amino acids. Trimming cost V 5 bases and J 0 bases; bases outside gene matches: 15. DNA for the CDR3: TGTGCCTGGGGATCCTTCAGGACAGGGGGCAAATCCTCTGGAAACACCATATATTTT. This sequence encodes CAWGSFRTGGKSSGNTIYF.

CDR3 loop: CSASPRLAGGTDTQYF. The CDR3 region has the DNA TGCAGTGCTAGTCCCCGGCTAGCGGGGGGCACAGATACGCAGTATTTT. The V gene is TRBV20-1, the J gene TRBJ2-3; 10 positions match TRBD2. This CDR3 has 16 residues. J gave up 1 base and V 3 bases, and 7 bases lay outside the gene matches. Germline assignment: CDR1 DFQATT and CDR2 SNEGSKA (reference sequence).